These 26 T cell receptor beta chains share one sample of origin, sequenced in a study of Ad26.COV2.S vaccination and SARS-CoV-2 variants. Using immunoSEQ multiplex PCR, the repertoire was profiled, and TCRdb retains in-frame clones only, with some absent. The sample gives 350,000 to 400,000 clones, around nine tenths of which show up once; 3.5% is in the top ten. Documented treatment: about 20 received Ad26.COV2.S at low or high dose, single or two shots; about five received placebo; per-sample allocation not given. Sampling took place 63 days after the first vaccine or placebo injection. The source material was peripheral blood, sampled in a trial of Ad26.COV2.S vaccine versus placebo. The source of these receptors is a person aged 18-60 years who received the Ad26.COV2.S COVID-19 vaccine or a placebo.

This chain links TRBV11-2 with TRBJ2-7, with TRBD2 matching over 9 bases. The germline V gene encodes CDR1 SGHAT and CDR2 FQNNGV. V lost 9 bases to trimming and J lost 0 bases; unmatched junction nucleotides: 3. The CDR3 is 13 amino acids. The CDR3 reads CASSGGLSYEQYF. The CDR3 region has the DNA TGTGCCAGTAGCGGGGGCCTCTCCTACGAGCAGTACTTC.

This clone occurred once. The chain carries TRBV18 and TRBJ1-1; 7 nucleotides align to TRBD1. The CDR3 has 13 amino acids. Trimming at V came to 3 bases and at J to 6 bases, leaving 4 bases not matched to a gene. Germline CDR1 KGHSH, CDR2 LQKENI. The CDR3 here is CASSPSGGPEAFF. Written as DNA, the CDR3 is TGTGCCAGCTCACCCTCAGGGGGACCTGAAGCTTTCTTT.

V is TRBV7-9 and J is TRBJ2-5; 9 bases agree with TRBD2. The CDR3 length is 13 residues. Germline CDR1 and CDR2: SEHNR and FQNEAQ (reference sequence). V shed 9 bases, J shed 2 bases, and the junction held 4 bases outside the gene matches. CDR3 amino acids: CASVAGAQETQYF. In nucleotides, the CDR3 is TGTGCCAGTGTAGCGGGGGCTCAAGAGACCCAGTACTTC.

The V gene is TRBV19, the J gene TRBJ2-1; maybe TRBD1 (5 bases). Germline lookup yields CDR1 LNHDA and CDR2 SQIVND (reference sequence). This CDR3 has 12 residues. V gave up 9 bases and J gave up 7 bases, with 13 bases separating them. The CDR3: CASKGLGNEQFF. The CDR3, as DNA: TGTGCCAGCAAGGGGTTGGGGAATGAGCAGTTCTTC.

V is TRBV7-2 and J is TRBJ2-5; D assignment may be TRBD1 or TRBD2 (11 bases each). Per the germline V gene, CDR1 is SGHTA and CDR2 is FQGNSA. This CDR3 comprises 16 residues. V was cut by 5 bases and J by 7 bases, with 23 bases left in between. The CDR3 spells CASSVPTSGTGGTQYF. The CDR3 region has the DNA TGTGCCAGCAGCGTACCGACTAGCGGGACAGGGGGGACCCAGTACTTC.

V and J are TRBV18 and TRBJ2-2; D is unclear. This CDR3 spans 14 amino acids. Germline V gene sequence: CDR1 KGHSH, CDR2 LQKENI. Trimming left V 5 bases short and J 2 bases short, with 9 bases between. CDR3 bases: TGTGCCAGCTCATTTAGAGATAACACCGGGGAGCTGTTTTTT. It yields the protein CASSFRDNTGELFF. Complete variable domain (other parts from reference TRBV18 and TRBJ2-2): NAGVMQNPRHLVRRRGQEARLRCSPMKGHSHVYWYRQLPEEGLKFMVYLQKENIIDESGMPKERFSAEFPKEGPSILRIQQVVRGDSAAYFCASSFRDNTGELFFGEGSRLTVL.

The V and J genes are TRBV14 and TRBJ1-1; the D gene is possibly TRBD1 (6 bases). V was cut by 4 bases and J by 0 bases, with 18 bases left in between. Germline-derived CDR1 and CDR2 are SGHDN and FVKESK. The CDR3 covers 17 residues. CDR3 sequence reads: CASSPLGQTPMNTEAFF. The CDR3 DNA is TGTGCCAGCAGCCCCCTCGGACAGACACCAATGAACACTGAAGCTTTCTTT.

The gene calls are TRBV6-2 or TRBV6-3 and TRBJ1-1; D unclear. The CDR3 runs to 15 residues. V dropped 0 bases and J dropped 4 bases, with 12 bases sitting between them. CDR1 is MNHEY, CDR2 SVGEGT, per germline. CDR3 sequence: CASSYSRGYGTEAFF. The CDR3 DNA sequence: TGTGCCAGCAGTTACTCGCGCGGATACGGCACTGAAGCTTTCTTT.

The chain links TRBV4-1 to TRBJ1-1; D perhaps matches TRBD1 (5 bases). The CDR3 is 15 amino acids. Germline V gives CDR1 MGHRA, CDR2 YSYEKL. Deletions cut 5 bases from V and 1 base from J, with 14 bases between. The CDR3 loop reads CASSYPGRKNTEAFF. CDR3 coding DNA: TGCGCCAGCAGCTATCCGGGACGGAAGAACACTGAAGCTTTCTTT.

The chain carries TRBV21-1 and TRBJ2-5; the table calls TRBD1, which could not be checked here. TRBV21-1 is a pseudogene segment. This CDR3 spans 16 amino acids. CDR3 sequence (DNA): TGTGCCAGCAGCAAAGAGGGGAACAGGGACCAAGAGACCCAGTACTTC. The encoded protein is CASSKEGNRDQETQYF.

This clone was seen only once. The chain recombines TRBV2 with TRBJ2-2; no reliable D call. V lost 6 bases and J lost 5, with 10 bases in between. Germline assignment: CDR1 SNHLY and CDR2 FYNNEI. The CDR3 is made up of 13 amino acids. The CDR3 region has the DNA TGTGCCAGCAGCCCCTTAGGGACCGGGGAGCTGTTTTTT. The encoded protein is CASSPLGTGELFF. Full variable domain (outside the CDR3, taken from reference TRBV2 and TRBJ2-2): EPEVTQTPSHQVTQMGQEVILRCVPISNHLYFYWYRQILGQKVEFLVSFYNNEISEKSEIFDDQFSVERPDGSNFTLKIRSTKLEDSAMYFCASSPLGTGELFFGEGSRLTVL.

The chain recombines TRBV2 with TRBJ2-4; D not resolved. Germline V gives CDR1 SNHLY, CDR2 FYNNEI. This CDR3 has 12 residues. Trimming cost V 10 bases and J 8 bases, with 15 bases left between them. CDR3 amino acids: CATGEMKDIQYF. The CDR3 region has the DNA TGTGCCACCGGAGAAATGAAGGACATTCAGTACTTC.

The chain has TRBV29-1 and TRBJ2-1; TRBD2 might be the D (5 bases). Trimming left V 4 bases short and J 0 bases short, with 13 bases between. The CDR3 length is 15 residues. Germline V gene sequence: CDR1 SQVTM, CDR2 ANQGSEA. The CDR3 is CSVVDPTSSYNEQFF. CDR3 nucleotide sequence: TGCAGCGTTGTGGACCCCACTAGCTCCTACAATGAGCAGTTCTTC.

The chain employs TRBV7-9 and TRBJ2-2; D unclear. CDR3 length: 15 residues. V was cut by 2 bases and J by 0 bases, with 7 bases left in between. CDR1 SEHNR and CDR2 FQNEAQ come from the germline V gene (reference sequence). CDR3 residues: CASSLTGPNTGELFF. The DNA for the CDR3 is TGTGCCAGCAGCTTAACGGGCCCGAACACCGGGGAGCTGTTTTTT.

V usage is TRBV3-1 (or the pseudogene TRBV3-2) and J usage is TRBJ2-1; no reliable D call. Between the trimmed V and J ends, which lost 4 bases and 0 bases, there was a span of 10 bases. The CDR3 sequence is 15 residues long. Germline V gene sequence: CDR1 LGHDT, CDR2 YNNKEL (reference sequence). CDR3 sequence reads: CASSPHPSSYNEQFF. The CDR3, as DNA: TGTGCCAGCAGCCCCCACCCGAGCTCCTACAATGAGCAGTTCTTC.

This clone has more than one count but fewer than ten. J is TRBJ1-6 and V is TRBV9; D is uncertain. The CDR3 extends over 14 amino acids. V was trimmed by 0 bases and J by 6 bases, leaving 7 bases between them. Germline V lookup: CDR1 SGDLS, CDR2 YYNGEE. Here the CDR3 DNA reads TGTGCCAGCAGCGTAGGGACCGTTAATTCACCCCTCCACTTT. This translates into CASSVGTVNSPLHF.

This sequence joins TRBV4-2 and TRBJ1-4; D possibly corresponds to TRBD1 (5 bases). In germline, CDR1 is LGHNA, CDR2 YNFKEQ. Trimming left V 0 bases short and J 5 bases short, with 10 bases between. The CDR3 is 15 residues long. In nucleotides, the CDR3 is TGTGCCAGCAGCCAAGAGATGGGGCCAAATGAAAAACTGTTTTTT. Its protein is CASSQEMGPNEKLFF.

This rearrangement joins TRBV3-1 (or the pseudogene TRBV3-2) to TRBJ1-2; D call uncertain. The CDR3 spans 14 residues. CDR1 and CDR2 from the germline V gene are LGHDT and YNNKEL (reference sequence). Trimming took off 1 base at V and 4 bases at J, with 10 bases between the two ends. DNA of the CDR3: TGTGCCAGCAGCCAAGGTGGGGAGTCCTATGGCTACACCTTC. Its translation is CASSQGGESYGYTF.

This clone showed up just once. V is TRBV29-1 and J is TRBJ1-1; 10 nucleotides align to TRBD1. The germline V gene has CDR1 SQVTM and CDR2 ANQGSEA. The CDR3 loop spans 13 amino acids. The J segment lost 6 bases and the V segment lost 5 bases, leaving 6 bases of the junction unmatched. CDR3 DNA: TGCAGCGTTCTCACGACAGGGGGCTCTGAAGCTTTCTTT. Translated, it gives CSVLTTGGSEAFF.

This rearrangement joins TRBV29-1 to TRBJ1-1; 8 positions match TRBD1. The germline V gene has CDR1 SQVTM and CDR2 ANQGSEA. There are 13 residues in the CDR3. After removal of 7 bases from V and 0 bases from J, the junction contained 4 bases not matched to a gene. The CDR3 is CSGQGTLNTEAFF. CDR3 nucleotides: TGCAGCGGACAGGGGACTTTGAACACTGAAGCTTTCTTT.

Concerning this clone itself: The conserved closing phenylalanine or tryptophan is absent in this CDR3, likely reflecting a read error. The DNA is omitted, as the CDR3 cannot be located on it reliably, and the CDR3 follows TCRdb's listing. The chain employs TRBV20-1 and TRBJ2-7; TRBD2, as called in the table, went unchecked against the DNA. The CDR3 is 11 amino acids in total, end residues counted. Germline values: CDR1 DFQATT, CDR2 SNEGSKA (reference sequence). The CDR3 loop reads CSARDGDERVI.

CDR3 amino acids: CASRYRDREAFF. The CDR3 DNA sequence: TGTGCCAGCAGATACCGGGACAGAGAAGCTTTCTTT. The gene calls are TRBV27 and TRBJ1-1; 7 nucleotides match TRBD1. CDR3 length: 12 residues. Germline values: CDR1 MNHEY, CDR2 SMNVEV (reference sequence). The junction had 6 bases not matched to a gene; V was cut back by 6 bases and J by 8 bases.

The chain has TRBV29-1 and TRBJ2-3; D may correspond to TRBD1 or TRBD2 (5 bases each). Trimming took off 7 bases at V and 2 bases at J, with 16 bases between the two ends. CDR1 and CDR2 from the germline V gene are SQVTM and ANQGSEA. The CDR3 has 14 residues. CDR3 loop: CSAGDPVFTDTQYF. As DNA, the CDR3 is TGCAGCGCCGGGGACCCCGTCTTCACAGATACGCAGTATTTT.

The chain joins TRBV7-2 to TRBJ1-2, with D possibly TRBD1 on 5 matching bases. The CDR3 is 14 amino acids. Trimming left V 5 bases short and J 4 bases short, with 14 bases between. CDR1 SGHTA and CDR2 FQGNSA come from the germline V gene. The CDR3 DNA reads as TGTGCCAGCAGCCGCGACAGTACAATCTATGGCTACACCTTC. It translates to CASSRDSTIYGYTF.

The chain carries TRBV3-1 (or the pseudogene TRBV3-2) and TRBJ2-3; 8 nucleotides align to TRBD2. This CDR3 has 17 residues. The germline CDR1 and CDR2 sequences are LGHDT and YNNKEL (reference sequence). The ends lost 6 bases at V and 1 base at J; junction bases unmatched: 12. CDR3 DNA: TGTGCCAGCAGTCCTTTTCGGGGGGGCCAGGGCACAGATACGCAGTATTTT. It yields the protein CASSPFRGGQGTDTQYF.

This clone was seen only once. J is TRBJ2-1 and V is TRBV7-9; D is unresolved. CDR3 size: 13 residues. Trimming stripped 5 bases from V and 8 bases from J, with 13 bases between. Germline loops: CDR1 SEHNR, CDR2 FQNEAQ (reference sequence). CDR3 DNA: TGTGCCAGCAGCATTAGTGTAGAGGATGAGCAGTTCTTC. Residues: CASSISVEDEQFF.